The clone carrying this TCR beta chain ranks as medium-sized in terms of frequency. Antigen: not known. The read gets to within 3 residues of the CDR3 end, and the germline J gene fills in the rest. Profiling relied on immunoSEQ multiplex PCR, and the TCRdb table lists in-frame clones only, not all of them. The sample has more than 25,000 clones, and its top ten clones hold 7.5% to 10%. The data were obtained in a study of T cells in women clearing cervical HPV infection. Study-wide findings and caveats: Cases carried less TRBV6-7 than controls: roughly 0.11% versus 0.16%.

CDR1 is MNHEY, CDR2 SVGEGT, per germline. The CDR3 has 14 amino acids. The ends lost 4 bases at V and 5 bases at J; junction bases unmatched: 3. The rearrangement joins TRBV6-2 or TRBV6-3 to TRBJ1-4, with TRBD1 matching 8 bases. The sequence came from a woman aged 18 to 75 with a cervical HPV16 infection that either progressed to CIN3+ or cleared (not recorded which). The sample comprised blood buffy coat. The CDR3: CASSSGGENEKLFF. Incomplete CDR3 DNA: TGTGCCAGCAGTTCAGGGGGCGAGAATGAAAAA.